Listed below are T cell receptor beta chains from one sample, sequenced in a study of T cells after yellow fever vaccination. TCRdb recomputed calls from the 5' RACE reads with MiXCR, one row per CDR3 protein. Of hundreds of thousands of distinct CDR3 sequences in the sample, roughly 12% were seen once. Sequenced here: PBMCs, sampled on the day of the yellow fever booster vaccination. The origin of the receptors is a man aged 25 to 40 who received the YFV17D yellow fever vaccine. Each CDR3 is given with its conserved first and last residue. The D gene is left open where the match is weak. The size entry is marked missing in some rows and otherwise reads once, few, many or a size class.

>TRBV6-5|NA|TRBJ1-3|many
CASSPLRGTIYF
TGTGCCAGCAGCCCCCTCCGGGGCACCATATATTTT
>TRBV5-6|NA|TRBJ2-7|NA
CASSRGTSVYEQYF
TGTGCCAGCAGCAGGGGTACCTCCGTCTACGAGCAGTACTTC
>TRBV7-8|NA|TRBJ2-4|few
CASSLNPGAENIQYF
TGTGCCAGCAGCTTAAACCCGGGGGCAGAAAACATTCAGTACTTC
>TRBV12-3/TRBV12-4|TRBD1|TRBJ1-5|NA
CASSLQGARPQHF
TGTGCCAGCAGTTTACAGGGGGCGCGGCCCCAGCATTTT
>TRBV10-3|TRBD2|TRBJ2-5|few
CAISEPLAGEGQETQYF
TGTGCCATCAGTGAGCCCCTAGCGGGAGAGGGGCAAGAGACCCAGTACTTC
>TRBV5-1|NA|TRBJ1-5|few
CASSSGDGINQPQHF
TGCGCCAGCAGCTCCGGGGACGGAATTAATCAGCCCCAGCATTTT
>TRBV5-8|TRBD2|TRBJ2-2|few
CASSLGSGSTGELFF
TGTGCCAGCAGCTTGGGGAGCGGGAGCACCGGGGAGCTGTTTTTT
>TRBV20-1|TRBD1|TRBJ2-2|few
CSAQGFTGELFF
TGCAGCGCACAGGGGTTCACCGGGGAGCTGTTTTTT
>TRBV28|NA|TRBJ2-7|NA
CASSPVGKGYEQYF
TGTGCCAGCAGTCCGGTGGGGAAGGGTTACGAGCAGTACTTC
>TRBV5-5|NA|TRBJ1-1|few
CASNPGNRIRGSEAFF
TGTGCCAGCAACCCCGGGAACAGGATTAGAGGGTCTGAAGCTTTCTTT
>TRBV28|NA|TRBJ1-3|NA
CASSSNRATGNTIYF
TGTGCCAGCAGTTCAAACAGGGCTACCGGAAACACCATATATTTT
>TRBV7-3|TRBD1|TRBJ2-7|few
CASSSPKVGDRLYEQYF
TGTGCCAGCAGCTCACCCAAGGTGGGGGACAGGTTGTACGAGCAGTACTTC
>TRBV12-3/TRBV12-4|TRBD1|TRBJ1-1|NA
CASSPDRGTPGVTEAFF
TGTGCCAGCAGTCCGGACAGGGGGACTCCTGGGGTCACTGAAGCTTTCTTT
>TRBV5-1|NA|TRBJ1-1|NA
CASKGGLENTEAFF
TGCGCAAGCAAGGGGGGACTCGAGAACACTGAAGCTTTCTTT
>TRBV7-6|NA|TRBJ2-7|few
CASSERPGVGSPYEQYF
TGTGCCAGCAGTGAAAGGCCGGGGGTGGGGTCCCCCTACGAGCAGTACTTC
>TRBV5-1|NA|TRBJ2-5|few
CASKELPEGQETQYF
TGCGCCAGCAAGGAACTCCCAGAGGGCCAAGAGACCCAGTACTTC
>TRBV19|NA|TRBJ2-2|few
CASSMGRNTGELFF
TGTGCCAGTAGTATGGGACGGAACACCGGGGAGCTGTTTTTT
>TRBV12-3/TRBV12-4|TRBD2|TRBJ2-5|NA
CASSSPGTGGETQYF
TGTGCCAGCAGTTCCCCCGGGACGGGGGGAGAGACCCAGTACTTC
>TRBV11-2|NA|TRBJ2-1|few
CASSLDINYNEQFF
TGTGCCAGCAGCTTAGATATCAACTACAATGAGCAGTTCTTC
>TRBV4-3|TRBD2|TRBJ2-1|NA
CASSQEGGAGDRNEQFF
TGCGCCAGCAGCCAAGAAGGAGGCGCGGGAGACCGCAATGAGCAGTTCTTC
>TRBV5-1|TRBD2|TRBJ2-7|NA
CASSPDRTSGRLRTYEQYF
TGCGCCAGCAGCCCGGATCGGACTAGCGGGAGACTCCGGACCTACGAGCAGTACTTC
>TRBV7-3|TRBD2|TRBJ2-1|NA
CASSLAGGTFGEQFF
TGTGCCAGCAGCTTAGCGGGAGGAACGTTCGGTGAGCAGTTCTTC
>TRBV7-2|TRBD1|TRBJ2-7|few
CARTRDRAYEQYF
TGTGCCAGAACCCGGGACAGAGCCTACGAGCAGTACTTC
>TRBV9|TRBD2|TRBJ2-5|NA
CASSATDGRGETQYF
TGTGCCAGCAGCGCCACGGACGGGAGGGGAGAGACCCAGTACTTC
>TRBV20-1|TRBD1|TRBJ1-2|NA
CSAPTGGAFGYTF
TGCAGTGCTCCGACAGGGGGCGCGTTTGGCTACACCTTC
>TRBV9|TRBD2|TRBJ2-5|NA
CASSRLPGLAGGSETQYF
TGTGCCAGCAGCCGGCTCCCGGGACTAGCGGGAGGTTCTGAGACCCAGTACTTC
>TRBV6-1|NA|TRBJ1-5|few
CASRAHSNQPQHF
TGTGCCAGCAGGGCTCATAGCAATCAGCCCCAGCATTTT
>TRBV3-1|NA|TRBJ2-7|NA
CASSQGREQYF
TGTGCCAGCAGCCAGGGGAGGGAGCAGTACTTC
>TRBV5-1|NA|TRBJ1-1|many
CASSLGTEIEAFF
TGCGCCAGCAGCTTGGGTACGGAGATCGAAGCTTTCTTT
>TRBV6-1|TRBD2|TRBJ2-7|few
CASRPTGTSGISYEQYF
TGTGCCAGCAGGCCCACCGGGACTAGCGGGATCTCCTACGAGCAGTACTTC
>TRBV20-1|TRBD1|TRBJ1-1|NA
CSPGTDTEAFF
TGCAGTCCTGGGACAGACACTGAAGCTTTCTTT
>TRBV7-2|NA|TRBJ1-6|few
CASSLAPGYITPLHF
TGTGCCAGCAGCTTAGCGCCGGGGTACATAACACCCCTCCACTTT
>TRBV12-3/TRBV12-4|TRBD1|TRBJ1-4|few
CASRPQGASNEKLFF
TGTGCCAGCAGACCCCAGGGGGCGTCTAATGAAAAACTGTTTTTT
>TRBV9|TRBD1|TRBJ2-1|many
CASSPDRGREQFF
TGTGCCAGCAGCCCAGACAGGGGGAGAGAGCAGTTCTTC
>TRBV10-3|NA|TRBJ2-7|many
CAIKAESSYEQYF
TGTGCCATCAAGGCGGAGAGCTCCTACGAGCAGTACTTC
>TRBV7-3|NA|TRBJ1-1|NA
CASSTDPRDTEAFF
TGTGCCAGCAGCACCGACCCTCGGGACACTGAAGCTTTCTTT
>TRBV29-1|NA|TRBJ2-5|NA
CSVTPSQETQYF
TGCAGCGTCACCCCTAGTCAAGAGACCCAGTACTTC
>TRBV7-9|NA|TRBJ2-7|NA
CASSFPGATYEQYF
TGTGCCAGCAGCTTTCCCGGGGCCACCTACGAGCAGTACTTC
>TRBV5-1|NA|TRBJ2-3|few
CASSLHLSGTATDTQYF
TGCGCCAGCAGCTTGCACCTTAGCGGGACAGCCACAGATACGCAGTATTTT
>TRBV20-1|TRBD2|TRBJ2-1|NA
CSADSGGFVGAYNEQFF
TGCAGTGCTGACTCGGGAGGTTTCGTGGGTGCCTACAATGAGCAGTTCTTC
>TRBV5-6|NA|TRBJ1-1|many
CASSLSASLFVAFF
TGTGCCAGCAGCTTGTCCGCGTCGCTCTTCGTAGCTTTCTTT
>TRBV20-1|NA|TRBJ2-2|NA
CSARSRGTANTGELFF
TGCAGTGCTAGATCCCGGGGGACTGCGAACACCGGGGAGCTGTTTTTT
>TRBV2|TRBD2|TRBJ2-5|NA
CASRTSGVLETQYF
TGTGCCAGCAGGACTAGCGGGGTGTTAGAGACCCAGTACTTC
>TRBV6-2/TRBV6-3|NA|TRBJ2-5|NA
CATFPRGAQEETQYF
TGTGCCACGTTCCCCCGCGGGGCTCAAGAAGAGACCCAGTACTTC
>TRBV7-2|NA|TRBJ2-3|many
CASSPRGITDTQYF
TGTGCCAGCAGCCCGCGTGGGATCACAGATACGCAGTATTTT
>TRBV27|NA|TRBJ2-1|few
CASSRTLLGLEQFF
TGTGCCAGCAGTAGAACCCTTCTAGGGCTTGAGCAGTTCTTC
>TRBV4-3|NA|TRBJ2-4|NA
CASSHRRVAKNIQYF
TGCGCCAGCAGCCATCGGCGGGTAGCCAAAAACATTCAGTACTTC
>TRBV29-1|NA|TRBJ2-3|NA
CSVDGTTDTQYF
TGCAGCGTTGACGGGACCACAGATACGCAGTATTTT
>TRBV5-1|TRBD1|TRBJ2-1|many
CASIPAPGQVYNEQFF
TGCGCCAGCATTCCGGCGCCGGGACAGGTTTACAATGAGCAGTTCTTC
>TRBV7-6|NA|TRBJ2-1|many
CASSLEQYNEQFF
TGTGCCAGCAGCTTAGAACAGTACAATGAGCAGTTCTTC
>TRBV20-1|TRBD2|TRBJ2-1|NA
CSARNKGTSGYNEQFF
TGCAGTGCTCGTAATAAGGGGACTAGCGGTTACAATGAGCAGTTCTTC
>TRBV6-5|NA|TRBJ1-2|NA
CASSYSTQATYGYTF
TGTGCCAGCAGTTACTCGACGCAAGCAACCTATGGCTACACCTTC
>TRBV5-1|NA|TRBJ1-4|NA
CASSTGDSRGEKLFF
TGCGCCAGCAGCACGGGAGACTCAAGAGGTGAAAAACTGTTTTTT
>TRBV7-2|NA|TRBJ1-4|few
CASSLEGPKLFF
TGTGCCAGCAGCTTAGAAGGGCCAAAACTGTTTTTT